This T cell receptor beta chain was found in a study of T cells in Graves' hyperthyroidism and ophthalmopathy. The germline CDR1 and CDR2 sequences are SGHRS and YFSETQ. Deletions cut 4 bases from V and 1 base from J, with 11 bases between. The CDR3 totals 14 residues. Exclusion of a patient resulted from uncontrolled infection, other autoimmune disease, pregnancy or lactation. Amplification targeted TCR beta CDR3 regions from RNA transcripts. HTBI primers were employed in a first-round RT-PCR of the TCR CDR3. TCRdb called the multiplex PCR reads again in MiXCR, with one record for every CDR3 protein. The repertoire consists of 350,000 or so distinct CDR3 sequences, with 15% to 20% occurring once and the leading ten covering around 47%.

This clonotype originated in a woman in her 50s with Graves' hyperthyroidism. V and J are TRBV5-1 and TRBJ2-5; D gene unclear. Sequencing was done on a sample of blood. CDR3 loop: CASSQQAIQETQYF. Here the CDR3 DNA reads TGCGCCAGCAGCCAACAAGCGATCCAAGAGACCCAGTACTTC.